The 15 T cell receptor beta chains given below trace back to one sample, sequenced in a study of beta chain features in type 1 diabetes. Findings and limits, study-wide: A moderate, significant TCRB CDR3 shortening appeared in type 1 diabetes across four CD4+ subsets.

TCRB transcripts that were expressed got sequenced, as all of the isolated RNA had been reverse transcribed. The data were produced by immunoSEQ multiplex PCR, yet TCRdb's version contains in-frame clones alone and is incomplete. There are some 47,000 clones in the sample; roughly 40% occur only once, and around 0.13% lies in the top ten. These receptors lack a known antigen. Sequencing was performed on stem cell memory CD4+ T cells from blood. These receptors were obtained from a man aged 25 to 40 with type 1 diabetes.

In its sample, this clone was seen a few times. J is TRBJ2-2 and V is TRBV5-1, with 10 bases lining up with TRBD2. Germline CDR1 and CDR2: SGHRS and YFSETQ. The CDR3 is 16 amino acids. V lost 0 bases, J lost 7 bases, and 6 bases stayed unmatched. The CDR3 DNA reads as TGCGCCAGCAGCTTGGCTCTAGCGGGAGCCGGCGGGGAGCTGTTTTTT. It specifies CASSLALAGAGGELFF.

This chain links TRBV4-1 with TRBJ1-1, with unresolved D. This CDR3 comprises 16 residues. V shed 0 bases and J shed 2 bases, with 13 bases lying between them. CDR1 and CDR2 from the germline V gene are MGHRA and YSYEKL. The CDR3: CASSQDRRGSNTEAFF. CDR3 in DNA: TGCGCCAGCAGCCAAGATCGTCGGGGATCTAACACTGAAGCTTTCTTT.

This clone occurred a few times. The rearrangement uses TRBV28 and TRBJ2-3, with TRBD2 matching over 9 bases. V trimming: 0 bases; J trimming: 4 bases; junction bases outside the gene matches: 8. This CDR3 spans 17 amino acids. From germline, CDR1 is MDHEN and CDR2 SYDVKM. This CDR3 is CASSLWRGGRGADTQYF. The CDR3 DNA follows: TGTGCCAGCAGTTTATGGCGCGGCGGGAGGGGCGCAGATACGCAGTATTTT.

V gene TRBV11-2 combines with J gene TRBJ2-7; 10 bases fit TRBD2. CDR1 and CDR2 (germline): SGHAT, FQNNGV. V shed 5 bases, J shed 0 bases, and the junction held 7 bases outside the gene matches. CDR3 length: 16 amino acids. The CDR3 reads CASSPLSGRPSYEQYF. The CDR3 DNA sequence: TGTGCCAGCAGCCCCCTTAGCGGGAGGCCCTCCTACGAGCAGTACTTC.

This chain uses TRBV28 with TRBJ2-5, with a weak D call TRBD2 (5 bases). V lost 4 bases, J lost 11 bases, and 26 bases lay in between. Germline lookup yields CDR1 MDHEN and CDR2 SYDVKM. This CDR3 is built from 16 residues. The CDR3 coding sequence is TGTGCCAGCAGTTCGGGTTCGGGGTCTGGTTTTGGTGAGCAGTACTTC. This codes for CASSSGSGSGFGEQYF.

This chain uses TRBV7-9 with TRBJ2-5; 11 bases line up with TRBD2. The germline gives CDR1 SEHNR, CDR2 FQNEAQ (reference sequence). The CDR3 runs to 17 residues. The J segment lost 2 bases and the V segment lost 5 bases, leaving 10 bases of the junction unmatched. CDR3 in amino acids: CASSVGLAAHSQETQYF. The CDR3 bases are TGTGCCAGCAGCGTGGGACTAGCGGCGCACTCTCAAGAGACCCAGTACTTC.

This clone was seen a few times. The CDR3 loop reads CATSKSGYNEQFF. The DNA of the CDR3 is TGTGCCACCAGTAAAAGCGGATACAATGAGCAGTTCTTC. The V gene is TRBV15, the J gene TRBJ2-1; tentatively, D is TRBD2 (5 bases). The CDR3 has 13 residues. Trimming removed 6 bases at V and 4 bases at J, with 10 bases between. CDR1 and CDR2 from the germline V gene are LNHNV and YYDKDF (reference sequence).

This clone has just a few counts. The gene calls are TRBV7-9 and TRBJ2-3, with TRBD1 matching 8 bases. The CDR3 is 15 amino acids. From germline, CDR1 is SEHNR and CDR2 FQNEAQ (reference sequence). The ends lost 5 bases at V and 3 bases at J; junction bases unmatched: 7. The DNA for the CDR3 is TGTGCCAGCAGCGAATGGACAGGGTTAACAGATACGCAGTATTTT. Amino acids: CASSEWTGLTDTQYF.

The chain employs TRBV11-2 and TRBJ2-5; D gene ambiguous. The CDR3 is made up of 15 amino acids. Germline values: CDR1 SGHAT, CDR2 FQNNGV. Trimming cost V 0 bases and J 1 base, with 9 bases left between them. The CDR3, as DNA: TGTGCCAGCAGCTTAGATCTCCTTTCCCAAGAGACCCAGTACTTC. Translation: CASSLDLLSQETQYF.

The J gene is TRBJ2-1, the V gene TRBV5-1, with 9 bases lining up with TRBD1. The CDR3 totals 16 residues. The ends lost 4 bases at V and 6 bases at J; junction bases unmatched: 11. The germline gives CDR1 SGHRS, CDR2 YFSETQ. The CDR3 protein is CASSLDGTGSINEQFF. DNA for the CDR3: TGCGCCAGCAGCCTGGATGGGACAGGGAGTATCAATGAGCAGTTCTTC.

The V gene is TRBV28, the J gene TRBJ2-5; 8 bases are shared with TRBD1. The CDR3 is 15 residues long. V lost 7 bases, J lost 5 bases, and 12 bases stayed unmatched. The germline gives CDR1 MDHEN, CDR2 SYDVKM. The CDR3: CASNPSGGVRETQYF. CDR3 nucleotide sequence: TGTGCCAGCAATCCCTCAGGGGGCGTCCGCGAGACCCAGTACTTC.

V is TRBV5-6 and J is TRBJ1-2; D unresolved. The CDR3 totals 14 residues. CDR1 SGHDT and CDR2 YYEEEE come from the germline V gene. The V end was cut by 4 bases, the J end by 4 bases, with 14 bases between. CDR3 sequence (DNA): TGTGCCAGCAGCACCCCCCAGACAACCTATGGCTACACCTTC. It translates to CASSTPQTTYGYTF. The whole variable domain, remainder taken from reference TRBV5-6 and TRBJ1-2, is DAGVTQSPTHLIKTRGQQVTLRCSPKSGHDTVSWYQQALGQGPQFIFQYYEEEERQRGNFPDRFSGHQFPNYSSELNVNALLLGDSALYLCASSTPQTTYGYTFGSGTRLTVV.

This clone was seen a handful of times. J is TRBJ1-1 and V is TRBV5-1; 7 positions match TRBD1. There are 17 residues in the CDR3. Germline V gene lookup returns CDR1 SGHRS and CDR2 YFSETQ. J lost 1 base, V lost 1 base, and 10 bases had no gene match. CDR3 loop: CASSLLLGSGGNTEAFF. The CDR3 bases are TGCGCCAGCAGCTTGCTTTTGGGATCAGGGGGGAACACTGAAGCTTTCTTT.

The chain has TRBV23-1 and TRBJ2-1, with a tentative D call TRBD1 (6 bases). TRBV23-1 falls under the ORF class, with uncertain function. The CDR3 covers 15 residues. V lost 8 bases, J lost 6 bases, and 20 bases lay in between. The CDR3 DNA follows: TGCGCCAGCCAGCTTCCAGGGGCGGTCCTCAATGAGCAGTTCTTC. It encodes CASQLPGAVLNEQFF.

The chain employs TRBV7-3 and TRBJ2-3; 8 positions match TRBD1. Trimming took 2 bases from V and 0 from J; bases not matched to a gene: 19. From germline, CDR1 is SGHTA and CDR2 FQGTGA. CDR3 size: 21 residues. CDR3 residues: CASSLLPPQGASRSSTDTQYF. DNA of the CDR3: TGTGCCAGCAGCTTACTCCCCCCCCAGGGGGCGAGTCGGTCTAGCACAGATACGCAGTATTTT. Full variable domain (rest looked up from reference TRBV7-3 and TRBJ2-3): GAGVSQTPSNKVTEKGKYVELRCDPISGHTALYWYRQSLGQGPEFLIYFQGTGAADDSGLPNDRFFAVRPEGSVSTLKIQRTERGDSAVYLCASSLLPPQGASRSSTDTQYFGPGTRLTVL.